This is a list of T cell receptor beta chains from one sample in a study of blood T cells in healthy people across ages. TCRdb passed the 5' RACE reads through MiXCR, listing each CDR3 protein once. The sample contains 1.5 million to 2 million distinct CDR3 sequences, roughly 30% of which appear only once. Source material: blood. The receptors originated from a woman aged 25 to 45 in good health. The CDR3 runs from the conserved cysteine through the conserved F or W. The D gene is left open where the match is weak. Clone size is given for some rows only: seen once, a few or many times, or a class if the clone is expanded.

>TRBJ2-3|TRBV5-5|-|few
CATHRDRVGNTDTQYF
TGTGCCACCCACCGGGACCGCGTGGGAAACACAGATACGCAGTATTTT
>TRBJ1-1|TRBV27|-|-
CASYGTEAFF
TGTGCCAGCTACGGCACTGAAGCTTTCTTT
>TRBJ1-6|TRBV6-6|-|few
CASGFATSSPLHF
TGTGCCAGCGGGTTCGCTACGAGTTCACCCCTCCACTTT
>TRBJ2-5|TRBV7-8|-|-
CANSLAGRPWGETQYF
TGTGCCAACAGCTTAGCCGGCAGGCCCTGGGGCGAGACCCAGTACTTC
>TRBJ2-1|TRBV7-9|TRBD1|-
CASSLVQGAEQFF
TGTGCCAGCAGCTTGGTACAGGGGGCTGAGCAGTTCTTC
>TRBJ2-1|TRBV20-1|-|once
CSAFNNEQLF
TGCAGTGCCTTTAACAATGAGCAGCTCTTC
>TRBJ2-7|TRBV2|TRBD2|-
CASSEGGGGQYEQYF
TGTGCCAGCAGTGAAGGCGGCGGGGGGCAATACGAGCAGTACTTC
>TRBJ2-1|TRBV7-8|TRBD2|-
CASSLPPLAGSEDSSYNEQFF
TGTGCCAGCAGCTTACCCCCACTAGCGGGATCGGAGGATTCATCCTACAATGAGCAGTTCTTC
>TRBJ2-1|TRBV5-5|-|many
CASSLQPSYNEQFF
TGTGCCAGCAGCTTGCAGCCTTCCTACAATGAGCAGTTCTTC
>TRBJ2-6|TRBV6-2/TRBV6-3|-|-
CASGTNTGANVLTF
TGTGCCAGCGGGACCAACACTGGGGCCAACGTCCTGACTTTC
>TRBJ1-2|TRBV6-2/TRBV6-3|-|many
CASSYGGNYGYTF
TGTGCCAGCAGTTACGGCGGAAACTATGGCTACACCTTC
>TRBJ2-7|TRBV20-1|-|many
CSARVWSGDEQYF
TGCAGTGCTAGAGTATGGTCCGGGGACGAGCAGTACTTC
>TRBJ2-7|TRBV7-2|TRBD2|-
CASSYRGFVTSGRTDEQYF
TGTGCCAGCAGCTACCGGGGGTTCGTTACTAGCGGGAGAACCGACGAGCAGTACTTC
>TRBJ2-1|TRBV20-1|-|-
CSAYRTFKAEQFF
TGCAGTGCTTATCGGACATTTAAGGCTGAGCAGTTCTTC
>TRBJ2-7|TRBV9|-|-
CASSVSPRDGSSYEQYF
TGTGCCAGCAGCGTGAGCCCCCGGGACGGAAGCTCCTACGAGCAGTACTTC
>TRBJ1-2|TRBV6-5|TRBD1|few
CASRTGTGLGYGYTF
TGTGCCAGCAGGACCGGGACAGGGCTAGGCTATGGCTACACCTTC
>TRBJ1-5|TRBV14|-|-
CASSQGGGTGQGPQHF
TGTGCCAGCAGCCAAGGGGGGGGCACCGGGCAAGGGCCCCAGCATTTT
>TRBJ2-7|TRBV25-1|-|few
CASSDSRTYNEQYF
TGTGCCAGCAGTGATTCCCGCACCTACAACGAGCAGTACTTC
>TRBJ2-3|TRBV5-1|-|-
CASSREGADTQYF
TGCGCCAGCAGCCGAGAGGGGGCAGATACGCAGTATTTT
>TRBJ2-7|TRBV2|TRBD2|-
CASSEDKWGGNSYEQYF
TGTGCCAGCAGTGAAGACAAGTGGGGGGGTAACTCCTACGAGCAGTACTTC
>TRBJ2-5|TRBV20-1|TRBD1|many
CSAIDRVQETQYF
TGCAGTGCTATTGACAGGGTCCAAGAGACCCAGTACTTC
>TRBJ2-1|TRBV9|TRBD1|-
CVSSPQPGQGYNEQFF
TGTGTCAGCAGCCCTCAACCGGGACAGGGTTACAATGAGCAGTTCTTC
>TRBJ2-7|TRBV29-1|-|few
CSVDLRTVTYNEQYF
TGCAGCGTTGATTTGCGAACAGTGACCTACAATGAGCAGTACTTC
>TRBJ2-1|TRBV20-1|TRBD2|few
CSAGLAGGRRGSEQFF
TGCAGTGCGGGACTAGCGGGAGGGCGACGTGGTTCTGAGCAGTTCTTC
>TRBJ2-2|TRBV20-1|-|-
CSASDSSTGELFF
TGCAGTGCTTCTGACTCATCCACCGGGGAGCTGTTTTTT
>TRBJ2-7|TRBV6-5|TRBD2|few
CASSYRVAGGSYEQYF
TGTGCCAGCAGTTACCGGGTAGCGGGGGGCTCCTACGAGCAGTACTTC
>TRBJ2-5|TRBV3-1|-|few
CASSQERGVRKTQYF
TGTGCCAGCAGCCAAGAGAGAGGGGTTAGGAAGACCCAGTACTTC
>TRBJ1-6|TRBV6-6|-|-
CASSQGSSSPVHF
TGTGCCAGCAGCCAGGGGTCGAGTTCACCCGTCCACTTT
>TRBJ2-3|TRBV7-2|TRBD2|many
CASSLDSGGTDTQYF
TGTGCCAGCAGCTTAGACAGCGGGGGCACAGATACGCAGTATTTT
>TRBJ1-1|TRBV5-1|-|-
CASSLGFLMNTEAFF
TGCGCCAGCAGCTTGGGCTTCTTGATGAACACTGAAGCTTTCTTT
>TRBJ1-1|TRBV4-3|-|few
CASSQETGPGAFF
TGCGCCAGCAGCCAGGAGACAGGACCTGGAGCTTTCTTT
>TRBJ1-4|TRBV20-1|-|-
CSASLPLATNEKLFF
TGCAGTGCTAGTTTGCCACTTGCAACTAATGAAAAACTGTTTTTT